This T cell receptor (beta chain) is drawn from a study of low-dose radiotherapy and immunotherapy resistance in tumors. Covering alpha and beta chains, TRAV- and TRBV-specific primers were used for the first-strand cDNA. With a V-primer adapter and a constant-region primer, TCRs were amplified for 20 PCR cycles. TCRdb processed the reads anew with MiXCR; each CDR3 protein has one entry. The sample has about 7,900 distinct CDR3 sequences; 61% are singletons. This clonotype was seen a single time. This sequence was found in a human donor with advanced metastatic prostate, ovarian, gallbladder or colorectal cancer (not recorded which). This table probably holds off-target reads from a library built for another chain.

For the CDR3, the DNA is TGTGCCAGCAGCTTGAATTCCAGGCCATACTACGAGCAGTACTTC. Residues: CASSLNSRPYYEQYF. The V and J genes are TRBV5-8 and TRBJ2-7; D remains unclear. The CDR3 consists of 15 residues. Trimming left V 1 base short and J 3 bases short, with 14 bases between. The V gene's germline CDR1 is SGHTS and CDR2 YDEGEE. The full variable domain, its missing parts supplied by reference TRBV5-8 and TRBJ2-7, is EAGVTQSPTHLIKTRGQQATLRCSPISGHTSVYWYQQALGLGLQFLLWYDEGEERNRGNFPPRFSGRQFPNYSSELNVNALELEDSALYLCASSLNSRPYYEQYFGPGTRLTVT.